This TCR beta chain was retrieved from a study of long-term antiretroviral therapy in people with HIV. Sequencing relied on immunoSEQ assay v3.0, run at survey level. Sequencing was intended to reach about 40,000-50,000 T-cell genomes per sample. Produced via immunoSEQ multiplex PCR; TCRdb's table is partial and in-frame only. The sample records 15,000 or so clones, roughly 87% being singletons. A note on this clone: Its antigen is unidentified.

Each contributor possessed a minimum of one pre-ART and a minimum of two post-ART PBMC samples. Study outcomes and limitations: HIV repertoire CDR3 lengths ranged less widely than those of controls. Clones that had undergone expansion before ART dominated the repertoire at all time points.

The CDR3 sequence is 12 residues long. Germline CDR1 SQVTM, CDR2 ANQGSEA. V dropped 3 bases and J dropped 3 bases, with 8 bases sitting between them. The sequencing used unsorted PBMCs, collected 6.2 years after starting antiretroviral therapy. The rearrangement uses TRBV29-1 and TRBJ1-2; perhaps TRBD1 as D (5 bases). The sequence was obtained from a man in his forties with HIV. CDR3 DNA sequence: TGCAGCGTTGATCAGGGAGACTATGGCTACACCTTC. Translating gives CSVDQGDYGYTF.